The source of this T cell receptor (beta chain) is a study of cytomegalovirus exposure and HLA in healthy donors. Germline trimming cut 1 base from V and 14 bases from J; bases unmatched to any gene: 13. The germline CDR1 and CDR2 sequences are MDHEN and SYDVKM. CDR3 size: 14 residues. With regard to this clone: The target antigen is unknown.

The PCR employed 60 Vbeta primers together with 13 Jbeta primers. The data were produced by immunoSEQ multiplex PCR, yet TCRdb's version contains in-frame clones alone and is incomplete. This table holds under 200,000 clones, roughly 72% found once. The study, taken as a whole, reports: Later work found that TCR association rates differed between HLA loci; DRB1 had the most and HLA-C the fewest. A missense variant in DCLRE1C was later tied to TCR beta V- and J-gene trimming.

The J gene is TRBJ1-2, the V gene TRBV28; 7 nucleotides match TRBD1. The sequenced material came from PBMCs. The clonotype was recovered from a woman aged 25 to 39 in good health and CMV-seropositive. DNA for the CDR3: TGTGCCAGCAGTTTATCTCCGGGACAGCGTGACTCTACCTTC. Translation: CASSLSPGQRDSTF.